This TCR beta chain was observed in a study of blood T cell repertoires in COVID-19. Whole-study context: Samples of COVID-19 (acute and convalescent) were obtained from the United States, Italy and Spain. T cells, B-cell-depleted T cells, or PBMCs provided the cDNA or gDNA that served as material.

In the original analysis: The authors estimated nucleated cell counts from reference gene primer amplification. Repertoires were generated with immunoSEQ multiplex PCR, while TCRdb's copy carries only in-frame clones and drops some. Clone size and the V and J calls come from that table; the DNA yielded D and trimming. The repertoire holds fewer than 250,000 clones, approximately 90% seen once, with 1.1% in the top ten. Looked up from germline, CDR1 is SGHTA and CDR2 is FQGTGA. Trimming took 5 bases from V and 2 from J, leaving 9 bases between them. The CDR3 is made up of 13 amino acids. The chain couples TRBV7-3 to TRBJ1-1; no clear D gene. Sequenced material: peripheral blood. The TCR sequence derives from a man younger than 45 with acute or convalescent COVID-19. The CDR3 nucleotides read TGTGCCAGCAGCACCCGAAGCAACACTGAAGCTTTCTTT. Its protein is CASSTRSNTEAFF.